The entry below gives a single T cell receptor (beta chain) sequence along with its context. The antigen remains unidentified. The record originates from a study of T-cell memory formation after mild COVID-19. Overall study results and limits: Some SARS-CoV-2-responding clones were already detected in memory before infection. Largely, contracting CD4+ clones fell within CM and EM, and contracting CD8+ clones within EMRA. Specificity for SARS-CoV-2 was not confirmed among the second-wave clones peaking on day 37.

The authors produced TCR alpha and TCR beta cDNA libraries with sample barcodes and UMIs by 5'RACE using constant-segment primers. A single record per CDR3 protein comes from TCRdb applying MiXCR to the 5' RACE reads. This table holds around 340,000 distinct CDR3 sequences, about a sixth found once. The V gene lost 5 bases and the J gene lost 7 bases, with 24 bases spanning the gap. Germline loops: CDR1 MNHEY, CDR2 SMNVEV (reference sequence). This CDR3 is 17 amino acids long. The rearrangement links TRBV27 to TRBJ2-1; D possibly uses TRBD1 or TRBD2 (5 bases each). Sequencing was performed on PBMCs or a T cell subset sorted from them (not recorded which). The sequence was collected from a man between 18 and 35 years old who had mild COVID-19 (a few samples of this study predate the infection). Cell type and time point are not known. CDR3 region: CASSRLGRPSLGNEQFF. In nucleotides, the CDR3 is TGTGCCAGCAGTCGACTGGGACGTCCTAGCTTGGGGAATGAGCAGTTCTTC.